The entry below gives a single TCR beta chain sequence along with its context. Its antigen is currently unknown. This CDR3 spans 13 amino acids. Trimming removed 6 bases at V and 5 bases at J, with 13 bases between. From germline, CDR1 is MNHEY and CDR2 SVGAGI. The data were obtained in a study of cytomegalovirus exposure and HLA in healthy donors. Study conclusions and caveats: Under in vitro conditions, a few CMV-associated chains were confirmed as specific for CMV antigens.

TCRdb's copy holds only in-frame clones and misses some; the assay was immunoSEQ multiplex PCR. The top ten clones hold about 4.2% of a sample with about 120,000 clones, about 88% of them seen once. This sequence was found in a man younger than 35 in good health and CMV-seropositive. This chain joins TRBV6-5 and TRBJ2-5; maybe TRBD1 (6 bases). The sequenced sample was PBMCs. The CDR3: CASRPGARETQYF. The DNA for the CDR3 is TGTGCCAGCAGGCCAGGGGCCCGGGAGACCCAGTACTTC.